This T cell receptor beta chain comes out of a study of T cells in Graves' hyperthyroidism and ophthalmopathy. The overall study: Peripheral blood specimens were obtained at initial diagnosis, prior to any treatment.

This clonotype came up many times. Amplification of TCR beta CDR3 regions used RNA as the template. A set of HTBI primers served as the primers for a first-round RT-PCR of the TCR CDR3. MiXCR, run by TCRdb on the multiplex PCR reads, gives a single entry per CDR3 protein. The sample lists approximately 620,000 distinct CDR3 sequences; approximately 15% were seen once. Trimming shortened V by 1 base and J by 10 bases, and 12 bases separated the two germline ends. The length of the CDR3 is 13 residues. CDR1 SGHRS and CDR2 YFSETQ come from the germline V gene. Uncontrolled infection, other autoimmune disease, pregnancy or lactation disqualified patients from enrolment.

The chain combines TRBV5-1 with TRBJ2-1, with D perhaps TRBD1 (5 bases). The sequenced material came from blood. The source is a woman aged 40 to 50 with Graves' ophthalmopathy. The CDR3 sequence: CASSLWQGGEQFF. The DNA for the CDR3 is TGCGCCAGCAGCTTGTGGCAGGGTGGGGAGCAGTTCTTC.